A single sample gave rise to the 3 T cell receptor beta chains below, sequenced in a study of T cell repertoires in cytomegalovirus infection. TCRdb reanalysed the reads using MiXCR and keeps one entry per CDR3 protein. The profile shows fewer than 950,000 distinct CDR3 sequences, approximately 30% of them singletons. Which antigens these TCRs recognize remains unknown. The sample here was cultured CD8+ T cells from PBMCs, taken from culture after CMV antigen stimulation. Source of these receptors: a human donor in good health (CMV status not recorded). Some clones in this sample may be carry-over from other donors' samples.

This clonotype was seen more than once but under ten times. The V call is TRBV29-1, the J call TRBJ1-3, with TRBD1 identical over 12 bases. This CDR3 is built from 15 residues. Germline V gene data show CDR1 as SQVTM and CDR2 as ANQGSEA. Trimming cost V 3 bases and J 4 bases; bases outside gene matches: 4. CDR3 region: CSVEGQGAHGNTIYF. The CDR3 DNA reads as TGCAGCGTTGAGGGACAGGGGGCCCACGGAAACACCATATATTTT.

This clonotype has only a few counts. J is TRBJ1-5 and V is TRBV4-1; 7 bases match TRBD1. CDR3 length: 17 residues. CDR1 is MGHRA, CDR2 YSYEKL, per germline. J gave up 9 bases and V 1 base, and 15 bases lay outside the gene matches. CDR3: CASSQADRDRAIRPQHF. CDR3 sequence (DNA): TGCGCCAGCAGCCAAGCTGACCGGGACAGAGCAATCAGGCCCCAGCATTTT.

Concerning this clonotype itself: No DNA is shown, since the ends of the CDR3 on it are uncertain; the CDR3 is the one TCRdb lists. The chain uses TRBV20-1 and TRBJ2-7; TRBD2 is the table's D call and was not checked against the DNA. The CDR3 is 17 residues long, counting both termini. Germline assignment: CDR1 DFQATT and CDR2 SNEGSKA (reference sequence). The CDR3 here is CSATGTSEQYFGGGVYF.